The 30 T cell receptor beta chains listed next were all sequenced from one sample in a study of T cells in Graves' hyperthyroidism and ophthalmopathy. RNA transcripts served as the template for amplifying TCR beta CDR3 regions. First-round RT-PCR with HTBI primers amplified the TCR CDR3 region. TCRdb called the multiplex PCR reads again in MiXCR, with one record for every CDR3 protein. The sample shows under 450,000 distinct CDR3 sequences, about a sixth of them seen only once. The sample was blood. Every receptor here comes from a woman younger than 45 with Graves' hyperthyroidism that later progressed to Graves' ophthalmopathy.

This clonotype appeared many times. The chain has TRBV5-1 and TRBJ2-5, with 9 bases fitting TRBD1. CDR1 and CDR2 from the germline V gene are SGHRS and YFSETQ. The CDR3 consists of 16 residues. V lost 0 bases to trimming and J lost 2 bases; unmatched junction nucleotides: 5. The CDR3 DNA reads TGCGCCAGCAGCTTGGCCCCGGGACAGGGACAAGAGACCCAGTACTTC. This codes for CASSLAPGQGQETQYF.

The chain employs TRBV24-1 and TRBJ2-5; TRBD1 aligns across 9 bases. From germline, CDR1 is KGHDR and CDR2 SFDVKD. The ends lost 4 bases at V and 5 bases at J; junction bases unmatched: 7. The CDR3 contains 15 residues. As DNA, the CDR3 is TGTGCCACCAGTGACCGGACAGGGGAGGGGGAGACCCAGTACTTC. This translates into CATSDRTGEGETQYF.

This clonotype was seen repeatedly, ten times or more. This chain connects TRBV2 to TRBJ2-1, with 8 bases fitting TRBD2. CDR3 length: 13 amino acids. The germline V gene encodes CDR1 SNHLY and CDR2 FYNNEI. V was clipped by 8 bases and J by 14 bases; unmatched bases: 14. This CDR3 reads CASAPDFGGDEFF. In DNA, the CDR3 is TGTGCCAGCGCCCCGGACTTCGGGGGGGACGAGTTCTTC.

This clonotype was detected ten times or more. V and J are TRBV29-1 and TRBJ1-1; weak D call: TRBD1 (6 bases). The CDR3 totals 15 residues. V lost 2 bases and J 5 bases, leaving 18 bases between the germline ends. Looked up from germline, CDR1 is SQVTM and CDR2 is ANQGSEA. As DNA, the CDR3 is TGCAGCGTTGAAATGGGTTTTGTAGGGGGTACTGAAGCTTTCTTT. This sequence encodes CSVEMGFVGGTEAFF. The complete variable domain, with remaining parts taken from reference TRBV29-1 and TRBJ1-1, reads SAVISQKPSRDICQRGTSLTIQCQVDSQVTMMFWYRQQPGQSLTLIATANQGSEATYESGFVIDKFPISRPNLTFSTLTVSNMSPEDSSIYLCSVEMGFVGGTEAFFGQGTRLTVV.

In its sample, this clonotype was seen many times. The chain recombines TRBV11-2 with TRBJ1-4; 7 nucleotides match TRBD1. Unmatched junction bases numbered 8, after V lost 5 bases and J lost 5 bases. Germline V gene lookup returns CDR1 SGHAT and CDR2 FQNNGV. The CDR3 spans 15 residues. The CDR3 sequence is CASSPPDRQNEKLFF. CDR3 DNA sequence: TGTGCCAGCAGCCCCCCGGACAGGCAAAATGAAAAACTGTTTTTT.

As regards this clonotype: An end of the junction differs from the germline gene, which may be a read error. The chain couples TRBV7-9 to TRBJ2-3, with 7 bases fitting TRBD1. This CDR3 has 16 amino acids. Germline values: CDR1 SEHNR, CDR2 FQNEAQ (reference sequence). The CDR3 sequence: CASSPRTGKITGTQYF. CDR3 nucleotides: TGTGCCAGCAGCCCCCGGACAGGAAAGATCACAGGTACGCAGTATTTT. Based on the CDR3 plus reference TRBV7-9 and TRBJ2-3, the full variable domain is DTGVSQNPRHKITKRGQNVTFRCDPISEHNRLYWYRQTLGQGPEFLTYFQNEAQLEKSRLLSDRFSAERPKGSFSTLEIQRTEQGDSAMYLCASSPRTGKITGTQYFGPGTRLTVL.

This chain joins TRBV12-3 or TRBV12-4 and TRBJ1-2; tentative D call: TRBD1 (5 bases). The V and J ends lost 6 bases and 5 bases respectively, with 22 bases between them. The CDR3 has 16 amino acids. This CDR3 reads CASRGLGRYGLYGYTF. The DNA for the CDR3 is TGTGCCAGCAGAGGCTTGGGGCGATACGGCTTATATGGCTACACCTTC.

This sequence joins TRBV7-8 and TRBJ2-3; possibly TRBD1 or TRBD2 for D (5 bases each). With 3 bases removed from V and 1 base from J, the gap between germline ends came to 14 bases. Germline lookup yields CDR1 SGHVS and CDR2 FQNEAQ. This CDR3 is built from 16 residues. The CDR3 is CASSLLGGWGTDTQYF. In nucleotides, the CDR3 is TGTGCCAGCAGCTTGCTTGGGGGTTGGGGCACAGATACGCAGTATTTT.

This clonotype occurred a few times. The chain employs TRBV18 and TRBJ2-5; D gene ambiguous. In germline, CDR1 is KGHSH, CDR2 LQKENI. This CDR3 comprises 16 residues. The ends were cut back, 3 bases at V and 2 bases at J, with 16 bases in the middle. This CDR3 reads CASSPSRQVGQETQYF. The CDR3 nucleotides read TGTGCCAGCTCACCTTCGCGGCAGGTTGGGCAAGAGACCCAGTACTTC. The complete variable domain, with remaining parts taken from reference TRBV18 and TRBJ2-5, reads NAGVMQNPRHLVRRRGQEARLRCSPMKGHSHVYWYRQLPEEGLKFMVYLQKENIIDESGMPKERFSAEFPKEGPSILRIQQVVRGDSAAYFCASSPSRQVGQETQYFGPGTRLLVL.

This clonotype was observed many times. The chain has TRBV27 and TRBJ1-1; a possible D gene is TRBD1 (6 bases). Per the germline V gene, CDR1 is MNHEY and CDR2 is SMNVEV (reference sequence). Trimming cost V 8 bases and J 6 bases, with 25 bases left between them. The length of the CDR3 is 16 residues. In DNA form, the CDR3 reads TGTGCCAGCGGCCAAGGGGGTACGGGGTTCCTTGCTGAAGCTTTCTTT. Residues: CASGQGGTGFLAEAFF.

Notes on this clonotype: One junction end disagrees with the germline gene, perhaps due to a read error. The V and J genes are TRBV7-2 and TRBJ1-4; D unclear. The length of the CDR3 is 14 residues. CDR1 and CDR2 (germline): SGHTA, FQGNSA. This chain's CDR3 is CASSPRAHAEKLFF. The CDR3 DNA sequence: TGTGCCAGCAGCCCGCGGGCCCATGCTGAAAAACTGTTCTTT.

This clonotype was seen at least ten times. The V and J genes are TRBV2 and TRBJ1-1; D gene uncertain. The CDR3 runs 14 residues. The V gene lost 0 bases and the J gene lost 0 bases, with 5 bases spanning the gap. Germline V gives CDR1 SNHLY, CDR2 FYNNEI. Here the CDR3 reads CASSEAGMNTEAFF. The CDR3 DNA reads as TGTGCCAGCAGTGAAGCCGGTATGAACACTGAAGCTTTCTTT.

Notes on this clonotype: A much larger clone is a single base away; this may be a read error. This sequence joins TRBV10-1 and TRBJ1-1; D not resolved. This CDR3 is built from 13 residues. In germline, CDR1 is WNHNN, CDR2 SYGVQD (reference sequence). As DNA, the CDR3 is TGCGCCAGCGGTGAGCGCCTCAACACTGAAGCTTTCTTT. It yields the protein CASGERLNTEAFF.

This clonotype was recorded many times. The chain uses TRBV7-9 and TRBJ2-7, with D possibly TRBD1 on 7 matching bases. V was trimmed by 0 bases and J by 5 bases, leaving 14 bases between them. CDR1 is SEHNR and CDR2 is FQNEAQ in the germline V gene (reference sequence). The CDR3 length is 15 residues. The CDR3: CASSLASGGKNEQYF. The CDR3 region has the DNA TGTGCCAGCAGCTTAGCGTCAGGGGGGAAAAACGAGCAGTACTTC.

Many counts were recorded for this clonotype. V and J are TRBV7-9 and TRBJ2-5, with D possibly matching TRBD2 (5 bases). The CDR3 is 14 amino acids. Trimming took 0 bases from V and 4 from J, leaving 9 bases between them. CDR1 is SEHNR and CDR2 is FQNEAQ in the germline V gene (reference sequence). The CDR3 DNA reads TGTGCCAGCAGCTTAGCGGCTAGCCGAGAGACCCAGTACTTC. Amino acids: CASSLAASRETQYF.

This clonotype was detected only a few times. This chain joins TRBV5-1 and TRBJ1-5; TRBD1 might be the D (5 bases). From germline, CDR1 is SGHRS and CDR2 YFSETQ. The CDR3 runs 17 residues. V was clipped by 0 bases and J by 3 bases, with 16 bases between them. For the CDR3, the DNA is TGCGCCAGCAGCTTGGAGATTGAAGGGGACCACAATCAGCCCCAGCATTTT. Translating it yields CASSLEIEGDHNQPQHF.

In this sample, this clonotype turned up many times. Here the CDR3 DNA reads TGTGCCAGCAGTGAAGCGACAGGAGATTACTACGAGCAGTACTTC. This translates into CASSEATGDYYEQYF. The V and J genes are TRBV2 and TRBJ2-7; D is possibly TRBD1 (6 bases). The ends were cut back, 0 bases at V and 3 bases at J, with 12 bases in the middle. This CDR3 comprises 15 residues. CDR1 and CDR2 (germline): SNHLY, FYNNEI.

In its sample, this clonotype was seen many times. This chain uses TRBV24-1 with TRBJ1-2; D not resolved. The CDR3 is 15 residues long. Trimming took 5 bases from V and 4 from J, leaving 16 bases between them. Germline CDR1 and CDR2: KGHDR and SFDVKD. Here the CDR3 DNA reads TGTGCCACCAGTGGCGAGCAAGAAGATGTCTATGGCTACACCTTC. It specifies CATSGEQEDVYGYTF.

The V and J genes are TRBV9 and TRBJ2-7; D perhaps matches TRBD1 (6 bases). Germline values: CDR1 SGDLS, CDR2 YYNGEE. Trimming took off 0 bases at V and 5 bases at J, with 9 bases between the two ends. This CDR3 comprises 13 residues. CDR3 in DNA: TGTGCCAGCAGCGTAGTCCCAGGGGACGAGCAGTACTTC. Residues: CASSVVPGDEQYF.

This clonotype was counted ten times or more. The chain carries TRBV19 and TRBJ1-1; D is undetermined. CDR3 length: 15 amino acids. Germline lookup yields CDR1 LNHDA and CDR2 SQIVND (reference sequence). V lost 7 bases and J 0 bases, leaving 15 bases between the germline ends. DNA for the CDR3: TGTGCCAGTACCCAAACGGCCCGGTTGAACACTGAAGCTTTCTTT. Protein sequence: CASTQTARLNTEAFF.

This chain uses TRBV6-1 with TRBJ1-5; a possible D gene is TRBD1 (5 bases). This CDR3 is 15 amino acids long. V was shortened by 6 bases and J by 4 bases, with 16 bases between the two germline ends. Germline V gives CDR1 MNHNS, CDR2 SASEGT. The CDR3 here is CASSALGPINQPQHF. The CDR3 coding sequence is TGTGCCAGCAGCGCCCTGGGACCGATAAATCAGCCCCAGCATTTT.

Concerning this clonotype: The junction does not match germline at one end; this may be a read error. The chain uses TRBV5-1 and TRBJ2-1; D is possibly TRBD2 (6 bases). There are 12 residues in the CDR3. Germline CDR1 is SGHRS and CDR2 is YFSETQ. CDR3 sequence (DNA): TGTGCCAGCAGCTCCTCCGGGACTTCGGGCTTCTTC. Translation: CASSSSGTSGFF.

The table lists this clonotype with many counts. V and J are TRBV9 and TRBJ2-7; TRBD2 matches at 8 bases. Trimming took 7 bases from V and 2 from J; bases not matched to a gene: 5. This CDR3 region has 13 residues. Germline V gene data show CDR1 as SGDLS and CDR2 as YYNGEE. CDR3 protein: CASGGRNPYEQYF. CDR3 bases: TGTGCCAGCGGCGGGAGGAATCCCTACGAGCAGTACTTC. Full variable domain (remainder filled in from reference TRBV9 and TRBJ2-7): DSGVTQTPKHLITATGQRVTLRCSPRSGDLSVYWYQQSLDQGLQFLIQYYNGEERAKGNILERFSAQQFPDLHSELNLSSLELGDSALYFCASGGRNPYEQYFGPGTRLTVT.

V usage is TRBV29-1 and J usage is TRBJ2-2, with D perhaps TRBD1 (6 bases). Germline CDR1 is SQVTM and CDR2 is ANQGSEA. CDR3 size: 11 residues. Trimming left V 5 bases short and J 15 bases short, with 16 bases between. In nucleotides, the CDR3 is TGCAGCGTTAGGACAGCCAAAGGGTTGTTTTTT. Amino acids: CSVRTAKGLFF.

For this clonotype: No conserved phenylalanine or tryptophan ends this CDR3, so it is likely a read error. The genes are TRBV28 and TRBJ2-3, with D maybe TRBD2 (6 bases). The V gene lost 6 bases and the J gene lost 0 bases, with 13 bases spanning the gap. CDR3 length equals 15 residues. Germline V lookup: CDR1 MDHEN, CDR2 SYDVKM. The DNA for the CDR3 is TGTGCCAGCAGGGGGACTCCCCTTAGCACAGATACGCAGTATTAT. This sequence encodes CASRGTPLSTDTQYY.

This clonotype was counted ten times or more. The chain employs TRBV20-1 and TRBJ2-7; D might be TRBD2 (5 bases). Deletions cut 0 bases from V and 4 bases from J, with 16 bases between. The CDR3 runs to 15 residues. Germline V gene data show CDR1 as DFQATT and CDR2 as SNEGSKA (reference sequence). CDR3 amino acids: CSARDPGGSWYEQYF. In nucleotides, the CDR3 is TGCAGTGCTAGAGATCCTGGCGGGTCGTGGTACGAGCAGTACTTC.

This clonotype was counted at least ten times. This chain uses TRBV5-8 with TRBJ1-5; TRBD1 aligns across 7 bases. This CDR3 spans 17 amino acids. CDR1 is SGHTS and CDR2 is YDEGEE in the germline V gene. Unmatched junction bases numbered 13, after V lost 5 bases and J lost 2 bases. The CDR3 nucleotides read TGTGCCAGCAGTTACAATATCGACAGGGATGGCAATCAGCCCCAGCATTTT. Protein product: CASSYNIDRDGNQPQHF.

This clonotype was recorded only once. The V call is TRBV12-3 or TRBV12-4, the J call TRBJ1-1, with TRBD1 matching over 7 bases. J gave up 12 bases and V 4 bases, and 11 bases lay outside the gene matches. CDR3 size: 13 residues. Here the CDR3 reads CASSSTDRFSSFF. DNA of the CDR3: TGTGCCAGCAGTTCAACGGACAGGTTCTCGTCTTTCTTT.

This clonotype has a count of ten or more. The genes are TRBV2 and TRBJ1-5; D possibly corresponds to TRBD1 (5 bases). V was trimmed by 6 bases and J by 6 bases, leaving 15 bases between them. CDR1 is SNHLY, CDR2 FYNNEI, per germline. CDR3 size: 14 residues. Written as DNA, the CDR3 is TGTGCCAGCAGACCCCTGGAAAGGGGTCAGCCCCAGCATTTT. It codes for CASRPLERGQPQHF.

This clonotype was detected ten times or more. The chain has TRBV13 and TRBJ1-2; no clear D gene. This CDR3 is built from 13 residues. V lost 0 bases and J lost 13, with 15 bases in between. Germline lookup yields CDR1 PRHDT and CDR2 FYEKMQ (reference sequence). This CDR3 reads CASSLGFGTPRTF. DNA for the CDR3: TGTGCCAGCAGCTTAGGATTTGGCACCCCACGCACCTTC.